The 8 T cell receptor beta chains below come from one sample, sequenced in a study of blood T cell repertoires in COVID-19. Data came from immunoSEQ multiplex PCR; TCRdb stores just in-frame clones and leaves some out. The sample carries tens of thousands of clones, nearly 85% recorded once. The sequencing sample was made of peripheral blood. These TCRs come from a man in his forties or fifties with acute or convalescent COVID-19.

This clone occurred a few times. This sequence joins TRBV7-9 and TRBJ2-7; D is perhaps TRBD1 (6 bases). Trimming pared 6 bases from V and 1 base from J, leaving 13 bases between. Germline assignment: CDR1 SEHNR and CDR2 FQNEAQ (reference sequence). The CDR3 consists of 14 residues. CDR3 sequence: CASRDGDRSYEQYV. CDR3 coding DNA: TGTGCCAGCAGGGATGGAGACAGGTCCTACGAGCAGTACGTC.

The chain links TRBV7-2 to TRBJ2-1; 9 nucleotides align to TRBD1. Germline V lookup: CDR1 SGHTA, CDR2 FQGNSA. The V gene end was trimmed by 5 bases and the J gene end by 8 bases; junction bases not matched to a gene: 10. This CDR3 is built from 15 residues. Here the CDR3 DNA reads TGTGCCAGCAGCGAAGGGACAGGGTTTAATCATGAGCAGTTCTTC. Protein: CASSEGTGFNHEQFF.

The V call is TRBV3-1 (or the pseudogene TRBV3-2), the J call TRBJ2-1, with D possibly matching TRBD2 (5 bases). The CDR3 contains 16 residues. V was pared by 1 base and J by 3 bases, with 13 bases between. Germline V gene data show CDR1 as LGHDT and CDR2 as YNNKEL (reference sequence). The CDR3: CASSQGKTTHYNEQFF. CDR3 nucleotides: TGTGCCAGCAGCCAAGGAAAGACTACCCACTACAATGAGCAGTTCTTC.

This chain uses TRBV7-6 with TRBJ2-3; D is perhaps TRBD1 (6 bases). CDR3 length equals 15 residues. Germline CDR1 is SGHVS and CDR2 is FNYEAQ. V lost 3 bases to trimming and J lost 2 bases, with 12 bases between them. The CDR3 sequence: CASSFTTGSTDTQYF. In DNA, the CDR3 is TGTGCCAGCAGCTTCACGACAGGATCCACAGATACGCAGTATTTT.

CDR3 protein: CASSYDGRRGHEQYF. CDR3 sequence (DNA): TGTGCCAGCAGCTACGACGGCCGGCGGGGGCACGAGCAGTACTTC. J is TRBJ2-7 and V is TRBV6-5, with D perhaps TRBD2 (7 bases). The CDR3 runs to 15 residues. Germline V gene data show CDR1 as MNHEY and CDR2 as SVGAGI. The ends were cut back, 6 bases at V and 5 bases at J, with 20 bases in the middle.

The V gene is TRBV5-1, the J gene TRBJ2-3; TRBD1 matches 8 bases. Germline CDR1 and CDR2: SGHRS and YFSETQ. J gave up 1 base and V 4 bases, and 5 bases lay outside the gene matches. CDR3 length: 15 residues. CDR3 loop: CASSAQGAGTDTQYF. CDR3 nucleotides: TGCGCCAGCAGCGCGCAGGGGGCAGGCACAGATACGCAGTATTTT.

The chain combines TRBV5-4 with TRBJ2-5, with D tentatively TRBD2 (5 bases). V was trimmed by 4 bases and J by 7 bases, leaving 8 bases between them. Germline V gives CDR1 SGHNT, CDR2 YYREEE (reference sequence). This CDR3 is 11 amino acids long. The CDR3 nucleotides read TGTGCCAGCAGCCTCCGGGGGACCCAGTACTTC. Encoded protein: CASSLRGTQYF.

The chain carries TRBV2 and TRBJ1-1; tentative D call: TRBD1 (6 bases). V lost 7 bases and J lost 7, with 16 bases in between. The V gene's germline CDR1 is SNHLY and CDR2 FYNNEI. CDR3 length: 13 amino acids. CDR3 bases: TGTGCCAGCATTCTAACACAGGGCGGTGAAGCTTTCTTT. Its translation: CASILTQGGEAFF.